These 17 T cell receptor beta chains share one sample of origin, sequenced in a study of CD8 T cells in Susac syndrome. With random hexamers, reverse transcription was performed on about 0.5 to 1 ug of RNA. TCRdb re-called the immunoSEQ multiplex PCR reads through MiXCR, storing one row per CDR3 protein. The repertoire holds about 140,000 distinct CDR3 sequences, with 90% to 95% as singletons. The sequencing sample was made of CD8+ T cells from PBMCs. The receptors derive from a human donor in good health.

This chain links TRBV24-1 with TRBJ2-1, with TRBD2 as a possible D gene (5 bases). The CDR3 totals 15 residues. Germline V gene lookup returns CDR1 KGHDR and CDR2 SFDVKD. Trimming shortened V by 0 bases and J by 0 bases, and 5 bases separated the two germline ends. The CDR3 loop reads CATSDLEGSYNEQFF. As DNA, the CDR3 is TGTGCCACCAGTGATTTGGAGGGCTCCTACAATGAGCAGTTCTTC.

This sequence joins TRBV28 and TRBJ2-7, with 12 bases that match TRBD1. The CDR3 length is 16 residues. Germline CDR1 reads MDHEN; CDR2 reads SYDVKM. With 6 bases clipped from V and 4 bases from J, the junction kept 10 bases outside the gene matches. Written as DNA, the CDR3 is TGTGCCAGCAGCTCGGGACAGGGGGCTCAATCGTACGAGCAGTACTTC. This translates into CASSSGQGAQSYEQYF.

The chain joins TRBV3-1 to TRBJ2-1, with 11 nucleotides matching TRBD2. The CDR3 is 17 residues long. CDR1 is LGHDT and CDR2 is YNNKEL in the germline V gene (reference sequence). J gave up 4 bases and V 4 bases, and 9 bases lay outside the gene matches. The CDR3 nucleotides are TGTGCCAGCAGCCCGGTTCCGGGACTAGCGGAGTACAATGAGCAGTTCTTC. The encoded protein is CASSPVPGLAEYNEQFF.

The CDR3 DNA reads TGTGCCAGCAGCCCGAGGGGAGATGAATCCTACGAGCAGTACTTC. Its translation: CASSPRGDESYEQYF. The chain links TRBV9 to TRBJ2-7, with D perhaps TRBD1 or TRBD2 (5 bases each). The V end lost 4 bases, the J end lost 1 base, and 15 bases lay between the germline ends. This CDR3 contains 15 residues. Germline lookup yields CDR1 SGDLS and CDR2 YYNGEE.

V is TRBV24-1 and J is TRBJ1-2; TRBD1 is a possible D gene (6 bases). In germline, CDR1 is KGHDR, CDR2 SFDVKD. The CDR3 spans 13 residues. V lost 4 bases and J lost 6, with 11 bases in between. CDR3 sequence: CATSDRGQHGYTF. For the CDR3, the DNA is TGTGCCACCAGTGACCGAGGACAGCATGGCTACACCTTC.

In DNA form, the CDR3 reads TGCAGTGCTAGGGCCCCCATAATCTCCGTCCACAATGAGCAGTTCTTC. This gives the protein CSARAPIISVHNEQFF. V usage is TRBV20-1 and J usage is TRBJ2-1; D is uncertain. The germline V gene encodes CDR1 DFQATT and CDR2 SNEGSKA (reference sequence). V lost 3 bases and J lost 5, with 20 bases in between. The CDR3 runs to 16 residues.

The CDR3: CAWRWGDYNEQFF. The CDR3, as DNA: TGTGCCTGGAGGTGGGGGGATTACAATGAGCAGTTCTTC. V and J are TRBV30 and TRBJ2-1, with D possibly matching TRBD2 (6 bases). V was clipped by 3 bases and J by 4 bases, with 10 bases between them. Per germline, CDR1 GTSNPN and CDR2 SVGIG (reference sequence). The CDR3 covers 13 residues.

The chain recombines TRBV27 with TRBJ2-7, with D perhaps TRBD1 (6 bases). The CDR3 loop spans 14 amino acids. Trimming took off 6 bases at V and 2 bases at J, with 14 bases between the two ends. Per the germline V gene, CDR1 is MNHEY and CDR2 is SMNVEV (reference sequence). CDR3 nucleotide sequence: TGTGCCAGCAGCATTCGACAGGCCCCCTACGAGCAGTACTTC. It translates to CASSIRQAPYEQYF.

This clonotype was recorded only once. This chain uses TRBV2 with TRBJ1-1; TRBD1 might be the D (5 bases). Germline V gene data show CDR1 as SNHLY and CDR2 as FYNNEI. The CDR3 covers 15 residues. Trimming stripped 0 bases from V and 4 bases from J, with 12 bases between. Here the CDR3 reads CASSEARGSATEAFF. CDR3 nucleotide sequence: TGTGCCAGCAGTGAAGCCCGGGGGTCGGCCACTGAAGCTTTCTTT.

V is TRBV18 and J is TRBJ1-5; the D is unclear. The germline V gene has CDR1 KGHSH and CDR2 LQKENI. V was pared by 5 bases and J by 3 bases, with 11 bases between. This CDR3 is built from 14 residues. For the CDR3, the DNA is TGTGCCAGCTCATCCCGGGTCTACAATCAGCCCCAGCATTTT. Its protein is CASSSRVYNQPQHF.

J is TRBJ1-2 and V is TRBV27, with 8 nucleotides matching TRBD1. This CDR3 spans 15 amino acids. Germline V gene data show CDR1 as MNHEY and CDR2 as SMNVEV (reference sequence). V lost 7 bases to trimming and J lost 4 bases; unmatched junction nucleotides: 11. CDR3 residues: CASTMFAGGIYGYTF. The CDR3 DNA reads TGTGCCAGCACCATGTTCGCAGGGGGCATCTATGGCTACACCTTC.

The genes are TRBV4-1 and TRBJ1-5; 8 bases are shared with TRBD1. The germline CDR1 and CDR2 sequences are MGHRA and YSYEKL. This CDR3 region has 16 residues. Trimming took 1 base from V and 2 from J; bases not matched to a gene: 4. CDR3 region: CASSQVGQGGNQPQHF. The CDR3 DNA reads TGCGCCAGCAGCCAAGTTGGACAGGGAGGCAATCAGCCCCAGCATTTT.

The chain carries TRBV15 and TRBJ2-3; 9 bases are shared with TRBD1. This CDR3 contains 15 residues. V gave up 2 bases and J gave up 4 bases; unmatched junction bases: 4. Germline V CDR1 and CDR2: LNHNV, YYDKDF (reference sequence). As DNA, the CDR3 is TGTGCCACCAGCAGAAAACAGGGGGCCTCAGATACGCAGTATTTT. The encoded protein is CATSRKQGASDTQYF. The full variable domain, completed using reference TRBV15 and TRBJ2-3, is DAMVIQNPRYQVTQFGKPVTLSCSQTLNHNVMYWYQQKSSQAPKLLFHYYDKDFNNEADTPDNFQSRRPNTSFCFLDIRSPGLGDTAMYLCATSRKQGASDTQYFGPGTRLTVL.

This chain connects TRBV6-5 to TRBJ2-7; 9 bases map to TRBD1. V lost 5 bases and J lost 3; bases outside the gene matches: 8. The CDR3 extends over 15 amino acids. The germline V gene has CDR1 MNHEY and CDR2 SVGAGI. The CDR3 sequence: CASSTGTGLYYEQYF. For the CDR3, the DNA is TGTGCCAGCAGTACCGGGACAGGGCTTTACTACGAGCAGTACTTC.

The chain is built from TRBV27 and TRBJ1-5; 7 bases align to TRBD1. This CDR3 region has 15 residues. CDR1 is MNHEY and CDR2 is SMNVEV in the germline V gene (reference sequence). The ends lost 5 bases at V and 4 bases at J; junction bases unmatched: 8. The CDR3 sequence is CASSPGGFGNQPQHF. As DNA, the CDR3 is TGTGCCAGCAGTCCAGGGGGATTTGGAAATCAGCCCCAGCATTTT.

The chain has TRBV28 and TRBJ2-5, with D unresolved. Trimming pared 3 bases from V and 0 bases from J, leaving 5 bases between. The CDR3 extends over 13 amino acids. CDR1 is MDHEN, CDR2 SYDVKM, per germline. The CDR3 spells CASSLRNQETQYF. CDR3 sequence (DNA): TGTGCCAGCAGTTTGAGGAACCAAGAGACCCAGTACTTC.

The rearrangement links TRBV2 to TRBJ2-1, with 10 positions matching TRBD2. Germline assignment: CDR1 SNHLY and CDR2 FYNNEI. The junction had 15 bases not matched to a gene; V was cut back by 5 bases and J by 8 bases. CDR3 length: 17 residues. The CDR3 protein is CASSFPRTLAGVHEQFF. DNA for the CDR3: TGTGCCAGCAGTTTCCCCCGGACGCTAGCGGGAGTACATGAGCAGTTCTTC.